Listed here are 11 T cell receptor beta chains from one sample, sequenced in a study of blood T cell repertoires in COVID-19. The assay was immunoSEQ multiplex PCR, and TCRdb's table has in-frame clones only and misses some. This sample yields some 330,000 clones, of which around 92% are seen a single time; approximately 2% belongs to the top ten. Sequencing was done on a sample of peripheral blood. These TCRs come from a woman aged 30 to 39 with COVID-19, enrolled during active disease.

The chain is built from TRBV6-2 or TRBV6-3 and TRBJ1-1; D may be TRBD1 (5 bases). Trimming cost V 4 bases and J 7 bases, with 7 bases left between them. This CDR3 comprises 11 residues. The germline V gene has CDR1 MNHEY and CDR2 SVGEGT. CDR3 loop: CASSWDFEAFF. In DNA form, the CDR3 reads TGTGCCAGCAGTTGGGACTTTGAAGCTTTCTTT.

J is TRBJ2-3 and V is TRBV27, with TRBD2 matching 12 bases. Looked up from germline, CDR1 is MNHEY and CDR2 is SMNVEV (reference sequence). V trimming: 0 bases; J trimming: 2 bases; junction bases outside the gene matches: 6. The CDR3 is made up of 18 amino acids. CDR3 amino acids: CASSLSATSGGITDTQYF. The CDR3 region has the DNA TGTGCCAGCAGTTTATCCGCCACTAGCGGGGGGATCACAGATACGCAGTATTTT.

This chain joins TRBV10-3 and TRBJ1-5; 7 bases agree with TRBD1. V lost 5 bases, J lost 3 bases, and 4 bases stayed unmatched. Germline V lookup: CDR1 ENHRY, CDR2 SYGVKD. CDR3 length: 14 amino acids. CDR3 sequence (DNA): TGTGCCATCAGTCCAGGGGGAGACAATCAGCCCCAGCATTTT. As protein: CAISPGGDNQPQHF.

This chain's CDR3 is CSASIGSQPQHF. The DNA for the CDR3 is TGCAGTGCTAGTATCGGGTCGCAGCCCCAGCATTTT. This chain joins TRBV20-1 and TRBJ1-5; D unresolved. Trimming removed 3 bases from V and 7 bases from J, with 10 bases in between. Germline CDR1 is DFQATT and CDR2 is SNEGSKA (reference sequence). There are 12 residues in the CDR3.

The CDR3 DNA follows: TGTGCCAGCAGTTTATTTGGAGGGAGGGCCGCTGAAGCTTTCTTT. It codes for CASSLFGGRAAEAFF. This rearrangement joins TRBV27 to TRBJ1-1; D call uncertain. Trimming took 1 base from V and 6 from J, leaving 15 bases between them. The CDR3 contains 15 residues. CDR1 and CDR2 (germline): MNHEY, SMNVEV (reference sequence).

The V and J genes are TRBV11-1 and TRBJ1-4, with D perhaps TRBD1 (5 bases). The V end lost 5 bases, the J end lost 5 bases, and 9 bases lay between the germline ends. This CDR3 is 13 amino acids long. The germline V gene has CDR1 SGHAT and CDR2 FQDESV (reference sequence). The CDR3 region is CASSGGTNEKLFF. The CDR3 nucleotides read TGTGCCAGCAGCGGAGGGACCAATGAAAAACTGTTTTTT.

In this sample, this clone turned up a few times. This rearrangement joins TRBV15 to TRBJ1-1; the D is unclear. The CDR3 consists of 13 residues. Trimming removed 3 bases from V and 5 bases from J, with 10 bases in between. From germline, CDR1 is LNHNV and CDR2 YYDKDF (reference sequence). CDR3 nucleotide sequence: TGTGCCACCAGCAGTCAGTCCTCGACTGAAGCTTTCTTT. This translates into CATSSQSSTEAFF. The full variable domain, completed using reference TRBV15 and TRBJ1-1, is DAMVIQNPRYQVTQFGKPVTLSCSQTLNHNVMYWYQQKSSQAPKLLFHYYDKDFNNEADTPDNFQSRRPNTSFCFLDIRSPGLGDTAMYLCATSSQSSTEAFFGQGTRLTVV.

The chain uses TRBV12-5 and TRBJ2-1; no firm D call. Germline lookup yields CDR1 LGHNT and CDR2 FRNRAP. This CDR3 has 12 residues. V was trimmed by 4 bases and J by 6 bases, leaving 7 bases between them. CDR3 bases: TGTGCTAGTGGTTATGGTAGCAATGAGCAGTTCTTC. This gives the protein CASGYGSNEQFF.

The V call is TRBV4-1, the J call TRBJ1-1, with a weak D call TRBD1 (5 bases). The V gene's germline CDR1 is MGHRA and CDR2 YSYEKL. The CDR3 spans 15 residues. Trimming stripped 1 base from V and 5 bases from J, with 14 bases between. CDR3 in DNA: TGCGCCAGCAGCCAAGCCTCAGGGTTAAGGACTGAAGCTTTCTTT. Amino acids: CASSQASGLRTEAFF.

The rearrangement uses TRBV5-1 and TRBJ2-3, with 7 bases identical to TRBD2. The CDR3 consists of 17 residues. Germline CDR1 and CDR2: SGHRS and YFSETQ. V shed 0 bases, J shed 2 bases, and the junction held 9 bases outside the gene matches. Written as DNA, the CDR3 is TGCGCCAGCAGCTTGGAGGCGACTAGCCCCACCACAGATACGCAGTATTTT. Amino acids: CASSLEATSPTTDTQYF.

This clone was observed once. J is TRBJ1-1 and V is TRBV13, with no clear D. CDR3 length: 10 residues. V shed 5 bases and J shed 7 bases, with 5 bases lying between them. Germline CDR1 PRHDT, CDR2 FYEKMQ (reference sequence). CDR3 amino acids: CASSGSEAFF. The CDR3 nucleotides are TGTGCCAGCAGCGGCAGTGAAGCTTTCTTT. Looking up the rest from reference TRBV13 and TRBJ1-1 gives the full variable domain: AAGVIQSPRHLIKEKRETATLKCYPIPRHDTVYWYQQGPGQDPQFLISFYEKMQSDKGSIPDRFSAQQFSDYHSELNMSSLELGDSALYFCASSGSEAFFGQGTRLTVV.